The source of this T cell receptor (beta chain) is a study of T cell responses to AZD1222 COVID-19 vaccine. Study-wide results and limits: Spike-specific TCR breadth and depth were elevated following two AZD1222 doses. Reports indicate that nearly half of spike-specific TCRs are directed at unmutated variant regions. Only six people who got AZD1222 tested seropositive at baseline.

Worth noting for this clone: As yet, its antigen is unknown.

Measured with immunoSEQ multiplex PCR; TCRdb has only the in-frame clones, and not every one. The sample consists of roughly 120,000 clones, 80% to 90% of them appearing once. Germline assignment: CDR1 MNHEY and CDR2 SVGEGT. The CDR3 loop spans 17 amino acids. V lost 3 bases, J lost 2 bases, and 16 bases lay in between. The clonotype originates from an adult in good health. The source was peripheral blood, collected on day 0 of AZD1222 vaccination. The rearrangement uses TRBV6-2 or TRBV6-3 and TRBJ2-2; D is uncertain. The CDR3 bases are TGTGCCAGCAGTTATGTACTGGGTTACGAAAACACCGGGGAGCTGTTTTTT. This gives the protein CASSYVLGYENTGELFF.